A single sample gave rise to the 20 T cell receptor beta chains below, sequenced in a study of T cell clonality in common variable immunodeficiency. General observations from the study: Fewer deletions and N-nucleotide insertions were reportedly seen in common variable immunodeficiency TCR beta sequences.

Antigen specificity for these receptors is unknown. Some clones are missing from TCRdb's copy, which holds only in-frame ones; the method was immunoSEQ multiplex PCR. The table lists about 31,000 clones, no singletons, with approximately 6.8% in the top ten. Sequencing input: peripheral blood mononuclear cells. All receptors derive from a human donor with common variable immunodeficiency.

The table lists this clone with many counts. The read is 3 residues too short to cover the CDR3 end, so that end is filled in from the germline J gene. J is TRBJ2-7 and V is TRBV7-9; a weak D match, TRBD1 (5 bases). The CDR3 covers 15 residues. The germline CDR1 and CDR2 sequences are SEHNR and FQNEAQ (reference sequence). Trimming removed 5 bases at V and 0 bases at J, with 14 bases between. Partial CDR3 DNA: TGTGCCAGCAGCCCGCCCGGCAGGGCCTCCTACGAG. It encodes CASSPPGRASYE. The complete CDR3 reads CASSPPGRASYEQYF.

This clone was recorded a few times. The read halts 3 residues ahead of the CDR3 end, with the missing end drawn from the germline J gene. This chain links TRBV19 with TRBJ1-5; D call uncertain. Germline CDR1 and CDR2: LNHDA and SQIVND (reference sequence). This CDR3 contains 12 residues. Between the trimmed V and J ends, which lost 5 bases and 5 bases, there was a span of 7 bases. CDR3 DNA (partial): TGTGCCAGTAGTGCTCTAGATCAGCCC. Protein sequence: CASSALDQP. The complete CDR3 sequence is CASSALDQPQHF.

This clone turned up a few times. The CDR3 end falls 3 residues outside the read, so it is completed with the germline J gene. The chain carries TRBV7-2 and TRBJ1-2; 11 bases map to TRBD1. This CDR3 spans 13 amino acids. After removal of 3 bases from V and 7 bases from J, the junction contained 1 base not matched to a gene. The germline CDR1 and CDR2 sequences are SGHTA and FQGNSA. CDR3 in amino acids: CASSFGQGAGYTF. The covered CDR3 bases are TGTGCCAGCAGCTTCGGACAGGGGGCTGGC.

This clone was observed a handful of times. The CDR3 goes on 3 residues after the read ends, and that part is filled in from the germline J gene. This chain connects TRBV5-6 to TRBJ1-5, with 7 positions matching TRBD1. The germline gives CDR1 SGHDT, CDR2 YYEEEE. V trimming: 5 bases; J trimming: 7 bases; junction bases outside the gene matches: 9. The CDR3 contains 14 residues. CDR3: CASSNKGAEQPQHF. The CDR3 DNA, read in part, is TGTGCCAGCAGTAACAAGGGGGCGGAACAGCCC.

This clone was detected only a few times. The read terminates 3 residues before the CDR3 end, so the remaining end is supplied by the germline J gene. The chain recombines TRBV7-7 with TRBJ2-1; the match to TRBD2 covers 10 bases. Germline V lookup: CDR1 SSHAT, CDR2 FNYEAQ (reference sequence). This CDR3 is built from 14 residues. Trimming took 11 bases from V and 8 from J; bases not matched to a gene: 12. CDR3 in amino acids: CAGFKSGRAYEQFF. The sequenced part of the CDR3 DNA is TGTGCCGGATTCAAGAGCGGGAGGGCTTATGAG.

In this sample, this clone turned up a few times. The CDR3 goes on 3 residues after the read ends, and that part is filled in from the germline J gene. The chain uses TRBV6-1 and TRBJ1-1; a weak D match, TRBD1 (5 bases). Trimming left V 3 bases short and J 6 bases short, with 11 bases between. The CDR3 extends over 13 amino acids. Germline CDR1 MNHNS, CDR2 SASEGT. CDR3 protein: CASSEVRVAEAFF. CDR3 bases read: TGTGCCAGCAGTGAGGTCAGGGTGGCTGAA.

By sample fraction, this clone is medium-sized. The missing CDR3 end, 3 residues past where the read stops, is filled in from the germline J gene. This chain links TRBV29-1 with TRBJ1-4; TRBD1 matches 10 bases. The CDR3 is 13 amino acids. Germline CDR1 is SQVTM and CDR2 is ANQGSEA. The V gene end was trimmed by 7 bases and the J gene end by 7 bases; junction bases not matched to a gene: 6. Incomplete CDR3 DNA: TGCAGCGGTCGACAGGGGGCAGGTGAAAAA. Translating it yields CSGRQGAGEK. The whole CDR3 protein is CSGRQGAGEKLFF.

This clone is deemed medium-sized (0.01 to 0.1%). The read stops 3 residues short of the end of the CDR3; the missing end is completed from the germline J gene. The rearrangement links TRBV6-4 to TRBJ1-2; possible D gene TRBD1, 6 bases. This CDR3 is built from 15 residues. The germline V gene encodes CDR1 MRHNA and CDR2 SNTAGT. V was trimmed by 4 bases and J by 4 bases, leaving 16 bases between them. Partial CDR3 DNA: TGTGCCAGCAGTGCGACAAGAACAGGGATCTATGGC. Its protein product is CASSATRTGIYG. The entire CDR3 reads CASSATRTGIYGYTF.

CDR3 DNA, as far as it was read: TGTGCCAGCAGTGAACTACCCGCGGGACAGGGGAAGACC. This encodes CASSELPAGQGKT. The entire CDR3 is CASSELPAGQGKTQYF. This chain links TRBV6-1 with TRBJ2-5; 10 bases are a match to TRBD1. With the read ending 3 residues before the CDR3 end, the germline J gene is used to fill in that end. The CDR3 is 16 amino acids. Unmatched junction bases numbered 9, after V lost 2 bases and J lost 6 bases. Germline CDR1 and CDR2: MNHNS and SASEGT.

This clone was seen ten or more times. CDR3 amino acids: CSADNRGWGETQYF. The covered CDR3 bases are TGCAGTGCTGATAACAGGGGATGGGGGGAGACC. The chain combines TRBV20-1 with TRBJ2-5, with 7 bases that match TRBD1. Read data end 3 residues before the CDR3 end; the end is taken from the germline J gene. CDR1 and CDR2 (germline): DFQATT, SNEGSKA (reference sequence). V shed 5 bases, J shed 5 bases, and the junction held 11 bases outside the gene matches. This CDR3 contains 14 residues.

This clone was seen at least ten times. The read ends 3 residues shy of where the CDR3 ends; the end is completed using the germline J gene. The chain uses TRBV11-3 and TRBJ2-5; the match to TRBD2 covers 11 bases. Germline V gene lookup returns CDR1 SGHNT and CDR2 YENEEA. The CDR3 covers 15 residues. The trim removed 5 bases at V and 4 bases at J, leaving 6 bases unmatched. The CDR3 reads CASSKIAGGPETQYF. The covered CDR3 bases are TGTGCCAGCAGCAAGATAGCGGGAGGGCCAGAGACC.

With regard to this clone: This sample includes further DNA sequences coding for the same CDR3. CDR3 bases read: TGTGCCAGCAGAGGGACTAGCGGGTATTACGAG. This encodes CASRGTSGYYE. The full CDR3 sequence reads CASRGTSGYYEQYF. The rearrangement uses TRBV7-2 and TRBJ2-7, with 12 positions matching TRBD2. The read gets to within 3 residues of the CDR3 end, and the germline J gene fills in the rest. V trimming: 6 bases; J trimming: 4 bases; junction bases outside the gene matches: 4. The germline CDR1 and CDR2 sequences are SGHTA and FQGNSA. The CDR3 length is 14 residues.

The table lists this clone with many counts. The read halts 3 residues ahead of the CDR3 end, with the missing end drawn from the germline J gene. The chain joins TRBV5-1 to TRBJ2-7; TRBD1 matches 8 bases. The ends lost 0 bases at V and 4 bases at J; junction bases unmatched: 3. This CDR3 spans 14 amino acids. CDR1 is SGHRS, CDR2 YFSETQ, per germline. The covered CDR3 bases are TGCGCCAGCAGCTTGGAGACAGGGGCTTACGAG. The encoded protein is CASSLETGAYE. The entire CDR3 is CASSLETGAYEQYF.

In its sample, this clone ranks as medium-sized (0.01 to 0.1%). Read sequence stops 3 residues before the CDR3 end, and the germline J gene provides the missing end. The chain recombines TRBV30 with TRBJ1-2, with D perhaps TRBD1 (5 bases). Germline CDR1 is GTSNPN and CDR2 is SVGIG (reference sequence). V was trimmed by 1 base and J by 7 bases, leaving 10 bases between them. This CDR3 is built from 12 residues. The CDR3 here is CAWSEQGSGYTF. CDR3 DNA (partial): TGTGCCTGGAGTGAGCAGGGATCTGGC.

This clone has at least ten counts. The part of the CDR3 DNA that was read is TGCAGTGCTAGAGATTTGGATCTAGCGGGAGGGTCCGGATACAATGAG. Amino acid sequence: CSARDLDLAGGSGYNE. The CDR3 reads in full as CSARDLDLAGGSGYNEQFF. This rearrangement joins TRBV20-1 to TRBJ2-1, with 12 bases fitting TRBD2. Sequencing ends 3 residues short of the CDR3 end; the germline J gene provides the rest. The ends lost 0 bases at V and 4 bases at J; junction bases unmatched: 13. The CDR3 sequence is 19 residues long. Germline values: CDR1 DFQATT, CDR2 SNEGSKA (reference sequence).

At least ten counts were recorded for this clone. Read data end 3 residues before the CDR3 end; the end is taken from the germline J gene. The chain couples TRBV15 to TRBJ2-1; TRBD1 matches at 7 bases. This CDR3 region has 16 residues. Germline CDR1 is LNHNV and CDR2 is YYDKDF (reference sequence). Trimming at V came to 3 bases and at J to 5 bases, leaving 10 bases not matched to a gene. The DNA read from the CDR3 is TGTGCCACCAGCAGGCCGACAGGGATACGTCACAATGAG. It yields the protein CATSRPTGIRHNE. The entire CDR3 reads CATSRPTGIRHNEQFF.

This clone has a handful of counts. Incomplete CDR3 DNA: TGCAGTGCTAGAGATCGGGTCAGGGCG. Residues: CSARDRVRA. The entire CDR3 reads CSARDRVRAIYF. The chain joins TRBV20-1 to TRBJ1-3; D might be TRBD1 (5 bases). The CDR3 end is not reached by the read, which stops 3 residues before it; the germline J gene fills it in. CDR1 is DFQATT, CDR2 SNEGSKA, per germline (reference sequence). The length of the CDR3 is 12 residues.

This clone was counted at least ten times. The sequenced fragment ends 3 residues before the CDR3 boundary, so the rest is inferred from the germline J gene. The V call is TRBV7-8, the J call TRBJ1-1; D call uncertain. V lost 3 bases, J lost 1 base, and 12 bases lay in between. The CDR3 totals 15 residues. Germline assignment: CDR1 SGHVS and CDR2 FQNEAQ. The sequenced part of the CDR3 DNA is TGTGCCAGCAGCTTCGAAGCGCTCTCGAACACTGAA. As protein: CASSFEALSNTE. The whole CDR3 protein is CASSFEALSNTEAFF.

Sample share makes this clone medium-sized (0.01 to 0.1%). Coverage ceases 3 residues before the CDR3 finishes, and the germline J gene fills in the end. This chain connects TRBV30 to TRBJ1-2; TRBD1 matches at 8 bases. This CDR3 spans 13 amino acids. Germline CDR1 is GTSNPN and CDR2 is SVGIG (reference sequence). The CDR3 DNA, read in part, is TGTGCCTGGTCGACAGGGGATTCCGGCGGC. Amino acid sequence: CAWSTGDSGG. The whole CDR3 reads CAWSTGDSGGYTF.

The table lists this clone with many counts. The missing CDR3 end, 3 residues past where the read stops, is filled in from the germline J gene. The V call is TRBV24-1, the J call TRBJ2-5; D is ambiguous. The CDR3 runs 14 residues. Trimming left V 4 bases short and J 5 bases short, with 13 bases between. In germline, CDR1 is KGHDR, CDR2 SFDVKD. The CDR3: CATSDPARLETQYF. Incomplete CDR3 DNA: TGTGCCACCAGTGACCCGGCGCGGTTGGAGACC.